Listed below are T cell receptor beta chains from one sample, sequenced in a study of long-term antiretroviral therapy in people with HIV. Generated by immunoSEQ multiplex PCR, the TCRdb table keeps only in-frame clones and is missing some. The data contain 20,000 to 30,000 clones, around 86% of them singletons. Sequences were derived from unsorted PBMCs, sampled 1.9 years after starting antiretroviral therapy. These receptors all stem from a woman aged 25 to 39 with HIV. CDR3s include the opening cysteine and the closing phenylalanine or tryptophan. The D gene is left open where the match is weak. Size is omitted from some rows. Given values are once, few, many or a class for expanded clones.

j_call,clone_size,d_call,v_call,cdr3_nt,cdr3_aa
TRBJ2-7,NA,TRBD1,TRBV5-1,TGCGCCAGCAGCTTATCCGGGACAGGTCTCGAGCAGTACTTC,CASSLSGTGLEQYF
TRBJ1-2,NA,TRBD1,TRBV9,TGTGCCAGCAGCCCGGGACAGGGGGCTGATAACTATGGCTACACCTTC,CASSPGQGADNYGYTF
TRBJ1-4,NA,TRBD1,TRBV6-1,TGTGCCAGCAGCCCGACAGGGGAGGGCGAAAAACTGTTTTTT,CASSPTGEGEKLFF
TRBJ1-1,once,TRBD1,TRBV10-2,TGCGCCAGCAAACAGGGGATCGAGAAAGCTGAAGCTTTCTTT,CASKQGIEKAEAFF
TRBJ2-1,NA,NA,TRBV27,TGTGCCAGCAGTACCCTACTAACAGGGTACTACAATGAGCAGTTCTTC,CASSTLLTGYYNEQFF
TRBJ2-5,NA,NA,TRBV29-1,TGCAGCGTTGAAGCCTTTTCGGCCCAGTACTTC,CSVEAFSAQYF
TRBJ1-5,NA,TRBD1,TRBV19,TGTGCCAGTAAAGATTCGGGACAGGGAACAGGTCAGCCCCAGCATTTT,CASKDSGQGTGQPQHF
TRBJ1-2,few,NA,TRBV19,TGTGCCAGTAGTATCCCAACCGCTAACTATGGCTACACCTTC,CASSIPTANYGYTF
TRBJ2-5,NA,NA,TRBV29-1,TGCAGCGTTGGAGAGAAAGAGACCCAGTACTTC,CSVGEKETQYF
TRBJ1-6,NA,NA,TRBV6-5,TGTGCCAGCAGTTCAGGGGACTCCTATAATTCACCCCTCCACTTT,CASSSGDSYNSPLHF
TRBJ1-1,NA,NA,TRBV4-2,TGTGCCAGCACCTCAGAGGGGAGCAGGGAGAACACTGAAGCTTTCTTT,CASTSEGSRENTEAFF
TRBJ1-1,NA,TRBD1,TRBV6-5,TGTGCCAGCTCCGGGACAGGGGCAGGAGCTTTCTTT,CASSGTGAGAFF
TRBJ2-1,NA,NA,TRBV27,TGTGCCAGCAGTCCCTCTCATAGTGGGGTCTCCTACAATGAGCAGTTCTTC,CASSPSHSGVSYNEQFF
TRBJ1-1,NA,NA,TRBV18,TGTGCCAGCTCACTAAATGAAAAGAACACTGAAGCTTTCTTT,CASSLNEKNTEAFF
TRBJ1-5,NA,NA,TRBV6-5,TGTGCCAGCAGCCGGGGGCCCAATCAGCCCCAGCATTTT,CASSRGPNQPQHF
TRBJ2-3,NA,TRBD2,TRBV5-6,TGTGCCAGCAGCTTGGTTAGCGGGGGGGTAGATACGCAGTATTTT,CASSLVSGGVDTQYF
TRBJ1-1,NA,NA,TRBV5-4,TGTGCCAGCAGCTTGATGAACACTGAAGCTTTCTTT,CASSLMNTEAFF
TRBJ1-5,NA,TRBD1,TRBV7-8,TGTGCCAGCAGCTCGGGACAGAGAAATAATCAGCCCCAGCATTTT,CASSSGQRNNQPQHF
TRBJ2-1,NA,TRBD1,TRBV19,TGTGCCAGTAGCCTATGGACAGGGGGGGATGAGCAGTTCTTC,CASSLWTGGDEQFF
TRBJ1-2,NA,TRBD1,TRBV25-1,TGTGCCAGCAGTCCGGGACAGGGGGTCACTATTGGCTACACCTTC,CASSPGQGVTIGYTF
TRBJ1-5,NA,NA,TRBV18,TGTGCCAGCTCACCACAGGGACATAGCAATCAGCCCCAGCATTTT,CASSPQGHSNQPQHF
TRBJ1-2,NA,TRBD1,TRBV9,TGTGCCAGCAGCGGCATAGGGACAGGGGGCGGTGGCTACACCTTC,CASSGIGTGGGGYTF
TRBJ2-7,NA,NA,TRBV14,TGTGCCAGCAGCCAAGTCGGCGGCAGTGCCTACGAGCAGTACTTC,CASSQVGGSAYEQYF
TRBJ1-2,NA,NA,TRBV6-5,TGTGCCAGCAGTTCCTACGGGGACCTCTATGGCTACACCTTC,CASSSYGDLYGYTF
TRBJ1-1,NA,NA,TRBV29-1,TGCAGCGGATTACAGGGTGACACTGAAGCTTTCTTT,CSGLQGDTEAFF
TRBJ2-5,NA,TRBD1,TRBV6-5,TGTGCCAGCAGTTACGCAGGGGGCGCGCAGACCCAGTACTTC,CASSYAGGAQTQYF
TRBJ1-2,NA,NA,TRBV11-2,TGTGCCAGCAGCTTAGGCGTCAGAACTAGCTATGGCTACACCTTC,CASSLGVRTSYGYTF